Given below is one T cell receptor (beta chain) in context. This entry belongs to a study of blood T cell repertoires in COVID-19. At the level of the study: The United States, Italy and Spain provided the acute and convalescent COVID-19 samples.

Authors' analysis steps: Cell counts per sample came from amplifying reference gene primers. TCRdb's table, derived via immunoSEQ multiplex PCR, lists solely in-frame clones and lacks some. That table furnishes V, J and clone size, whereas the DNA furnished D and trimming. The data contain some 370,000 clones, 89% of them singletons. The CDR3 contains 15 residues. The specimen sequenced was peripheral blood. The clonotype was recovered from a man in his forties or fifties with acute or convalescent COVID-19. The chain couples TRBV21-1 to TRBJ2-3; TRBD1 is the table's D call, not checked against the DNA. TRBV21-1 is an annotated pseudogene. The CDR3 nucleotides read TGTGCCAGCAGCACTCAGGACAGGGATGGAGATACGCAGTATTTT. The encoded protein is CASSTQDRDGDTQYF.